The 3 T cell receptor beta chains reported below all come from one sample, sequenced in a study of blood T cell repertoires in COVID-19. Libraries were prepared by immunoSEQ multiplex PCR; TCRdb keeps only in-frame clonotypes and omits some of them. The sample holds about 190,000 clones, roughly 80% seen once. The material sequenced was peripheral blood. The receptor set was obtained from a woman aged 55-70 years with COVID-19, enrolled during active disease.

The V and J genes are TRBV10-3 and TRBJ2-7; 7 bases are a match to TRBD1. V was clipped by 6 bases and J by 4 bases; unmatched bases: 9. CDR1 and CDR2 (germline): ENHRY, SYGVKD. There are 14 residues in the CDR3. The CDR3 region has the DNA TGTGCCATCAGATCCCCGGGACAGAATTACGAGCAGTACTTC. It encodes CAIRSPGQNYEQYF.

The DNA for the CDR3 is TGTGCCATCAACGCGGGAGAAACCGGGGAGCTGTTTTTT. It is translated as CAINAGETGELFF. V usage is TRBV10-3 and J usage is TRBJ2-2; TRBD2 aligns across 7 bases. The length of the CDR3 is 13 residues. With V trimmed by 7 bases and J by 5 bases, 4 bases remained unmatched. The germline gives CDR1 ENHRY, CDR2 SYGVKD.

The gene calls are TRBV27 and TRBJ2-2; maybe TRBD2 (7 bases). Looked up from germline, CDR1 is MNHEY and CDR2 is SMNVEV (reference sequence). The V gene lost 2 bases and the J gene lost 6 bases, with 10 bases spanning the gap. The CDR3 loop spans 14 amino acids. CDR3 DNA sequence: TGTGCCAGCAGTTTAAGGGGGGGCCCCGGGGAGCTGTTTTTT. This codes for CASSLRGGPGELFF.